A single TCR beta chain is shown here with its context. What it binds is not known. Germline assignment: CDR1 SGHTA and CDR2 FQGNSA. V lost 2 bases, J lost 4 bases, and 7 bases stayed unmatched. CDR3 length: 16 residues. Unique molecular identifiers were built into the TCRbeta library. TCRdb used MiXCR to reprocess the PCR reads, holding one entry per CDR3 protein. Here the sample spans about 870,000 distinct CDR3 sequences, around 17% being singletons. The sample originates from a study of T-cell reconstitution after alpha-beta-depleted transplantation in children. Study conclusions and caveats: As was reported, about two months after transplant, alpha-beta T cells came from several hundred expanded graft clones.

The sequencing used PBMCs, mostly from graft donor cells, collected 360 days after TCRalphabeta/CD19-depleted stem cell transplant. The rearrangement links TRBV7-2 to TRBJ1-2; 10 bases map to TRBD1. The TCR was taken from a male patient under 18 who had a stem cell transplant for acute lymphoblastic leukemia, so the T cells may come from the graft donor. The CDR3, as DNA: TGTGCCAGCAGCTTAACCCGGACAGGGGGGAGCTATGGCTACACCTTC. Translated: CASSLTRTGGSYGYTF.